This T cell receptor (beta chain) emerged from a study of human thymus T cells (dated by TCRdb to between 2020 and 2021). General notes on the study: The study characterized TCR alpha and beta repertoires from eight infant thymus samples and a few related peripheral blood samples. Donor ages ranged from about 6 to 250 days, and the cohort comprised 5 to 7 male and a couple of female infants.

Using the immunoSEQ multiplex PCR assay, the TCRB and TCRAD loci were amplified from a standardized quantity of quality-controlled genomic DNA. The amplicons covered the V(D)J region and were long enough to include the CDR3 and to identify the V and J genes. Amplicon sequencing was performed on an Illumina platform through the commercial immunoSEQ service. The paper's data handling went like this. Primer bias and sequencing errors were corrected as previously described, and TCRAD and TCRB were defined on the basis of the IMGT database. Repertoires were analysed with immunoSEQ Analyzer 3.0 and VDJTools, covering basic statistics, V/J segment usage, diversity estimates, rarefaction and pairwise overlap. To estimate diversity, the Chao1, ChaoE, Efron-Thisted, Shannon and inverse Simpson indices were applied, and diversity was also estimated on datasets down-sampled to the smallest sample. Repertoire overlap was determined by strict matching of CDR3 nucleotide sequence, V gene and J gene, and Jaccard-based multidimensional scaling clustering was applied. Drawn from immuneACCESS, this table holds only the in-frame rearrangements with V and J called that TCRdb kept. Clones are partly lost; checked studies trace under half to an unresolved V gene and leave the rest unexplained. That table is the source of V, J and clone size, and D and trimming were worked out from the DNA. Present in this sample are roughly 60,000 clones, approximately 93% of which were seen just once. The top ten clones comprise 6% of the sample.

Donors were immunologically healthy infants undergoing open corrective cardiac surgery for congenital heart defects in Finland. During surgery, a small about 0.5-1 mL aliquot of peripheral blood was collected from four of the eight donors. For blood samples, genomic DNA was extracted from all available leukocytes instead of from a fixed number of cells. ACK lysis buffer was used to clear erythrocytes from the blood, and the leukocytes were then kept as pellets at -70 degrees C. A QIAsymphony instrument was used to extract genomic DNA from the frozen cell pellets. Relative to germline, V is missing 3 bases and J is missing 5 bases, with 9 bases of the junction outside any gene match. Counted from cysteine to phenylalanine, this CDR3 has 16 amino acids. This entry keeps only the CDR3 DNA: 48 bases, framed from base 1. Looking up the germline V gene yields CDR1 SNHLY and CDR2 FYNNEI. As to this clone: No antigen is known for it. Per-base qualities were not stored, and no clone one base away is much larger.

Paper-wide results and their limitations: Both the thymic and the peripheral blood repertoires appeared to show biased V and J gene segment usage. On average, roughly 890,000 unique TCRB clonotypes were obtained from thymus samples, compared with 65,000 to 90,000 from blood samples.

In this chain, TRBV2 is recombined with TRBJ2-3; TRBD2 agrees with 9 junctional bases. This sequence originates from a boy younger than two with a congenital heart defect but otherwise immunologically healthy. Sequencing input: blood. The DNA sequence is TGTGCCAGCAGTGATGCTGCGGGGGGGCGTGGAGATACGCAGTATTTT. Its translation is CASSDAAGGRGDTQYF.